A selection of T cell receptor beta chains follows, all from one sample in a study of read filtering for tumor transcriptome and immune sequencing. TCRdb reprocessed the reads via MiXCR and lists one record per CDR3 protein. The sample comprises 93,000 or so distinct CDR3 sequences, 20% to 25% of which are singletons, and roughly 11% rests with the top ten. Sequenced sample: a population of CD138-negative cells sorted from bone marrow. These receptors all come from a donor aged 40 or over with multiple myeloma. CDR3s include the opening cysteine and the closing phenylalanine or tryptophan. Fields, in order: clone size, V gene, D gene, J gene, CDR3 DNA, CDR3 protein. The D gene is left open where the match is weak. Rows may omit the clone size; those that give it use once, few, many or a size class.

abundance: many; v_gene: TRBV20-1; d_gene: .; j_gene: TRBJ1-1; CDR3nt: TGCAGTGCCATCCGGCCCCCGAGGCCTGAAGCTTTCTTT; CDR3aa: CSAIRPPRPEAFF
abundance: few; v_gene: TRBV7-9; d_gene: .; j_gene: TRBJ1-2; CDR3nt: TGTGCCAGCAGCTTAGGGGTACAGGACTATGGCTACACCTTC; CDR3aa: CASSLGVQDYGYTF
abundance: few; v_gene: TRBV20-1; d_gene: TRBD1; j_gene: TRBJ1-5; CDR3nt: TGCAGTGCTAAACGACAGGGGAACAATCAGCCCCAGCATTTT; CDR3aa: CSAKRQGNNQPQHF
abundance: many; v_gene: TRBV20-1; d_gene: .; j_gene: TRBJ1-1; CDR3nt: TGCAGTGCTATCACTTCCGTGAACACTGAAGCTTTCTTT; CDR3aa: CSAITSVNTEAFF
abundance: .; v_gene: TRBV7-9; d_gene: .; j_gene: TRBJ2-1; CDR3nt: TGTGCCAGCAGCTACCAGACTGGCTCCTACAATGAGCAGTTCTTC; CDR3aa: CASSYQTGSYNEQFF
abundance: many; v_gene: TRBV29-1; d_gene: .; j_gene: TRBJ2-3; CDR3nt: TGCAGCGTTGAGCGGGACACAGATACGCAGTATTTT; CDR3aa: CSVERDTDTQYF
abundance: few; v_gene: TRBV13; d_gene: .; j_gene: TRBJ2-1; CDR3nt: TGTGCCAGCAGCTCCCTCGTGAGCTCCTACAATGAGCAGTTCTTC; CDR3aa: CASSSLVSSYNEQFF
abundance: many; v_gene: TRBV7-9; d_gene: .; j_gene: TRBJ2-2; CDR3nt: TGTGCCAGCATGGTGGGGGAGCTGTTTTTT; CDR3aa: CASMVGELFF
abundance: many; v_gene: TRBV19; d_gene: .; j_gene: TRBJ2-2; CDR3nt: TGTGCCAGTAGTATTGGAGTGTCTCGAAGGAACACCGGGGAGCTGTTTTTT; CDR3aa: CASSIGVSRRNTGELFF
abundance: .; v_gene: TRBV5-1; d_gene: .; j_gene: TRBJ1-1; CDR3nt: TGCGCCAGCAGCTTGGCGAGGGGGGGCACTGAAGCTTTCTTT; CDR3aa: CASSLARGGTEAFF
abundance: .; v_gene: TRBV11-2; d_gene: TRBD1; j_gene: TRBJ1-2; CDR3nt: TGTGCCAGCAGCTCGGGACAGGGCCTACCCAACTATGGCTACACCTTC; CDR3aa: CASSSGQGLPNYGYTF
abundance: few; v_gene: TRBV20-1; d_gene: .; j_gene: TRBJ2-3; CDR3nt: TGCAGTGCTACAAACCCAGGGGGGGGGCCCTCCGTAGATACGCAGTATTTT; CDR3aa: CSATNPGGGPSVDTQYF
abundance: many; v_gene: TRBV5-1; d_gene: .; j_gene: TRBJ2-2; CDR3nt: TGCGCCAGCAGCTTGGAGTTGGCAAACACCGGGGAGCTGTTTTTT; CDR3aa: CASSLELANTGELFF
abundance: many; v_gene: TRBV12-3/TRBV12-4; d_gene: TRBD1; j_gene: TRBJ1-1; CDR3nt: TGTGCCAGCAGTTTTAGGACAGGGGATGAAGCTTTCTTT; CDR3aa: CASSFRTGDEAFF
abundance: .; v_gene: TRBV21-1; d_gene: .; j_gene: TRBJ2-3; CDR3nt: TGTGCCAGCAGCAAAGGTGGGCCAGATACGCAGTATTTT; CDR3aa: CASSKGGPDTQYF
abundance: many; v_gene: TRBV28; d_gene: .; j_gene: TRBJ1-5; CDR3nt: TGTGCCAGCAGTTTATTGTATCAGCCCCAGCATTTT; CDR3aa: CASSLLYQPQHF
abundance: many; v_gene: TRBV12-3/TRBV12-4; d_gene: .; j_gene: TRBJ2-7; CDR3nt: TGTGCCAGCAGTTCCCGGGGCCAGGGTTACGAGCAGTACTTC; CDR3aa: CASSSRGQGYEQYF
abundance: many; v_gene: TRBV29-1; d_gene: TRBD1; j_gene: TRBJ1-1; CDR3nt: TGCAGCGCAGGGACAGCGCTAAACACTGAAGCTTTCTTT; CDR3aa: CSAGTALNTEAFF
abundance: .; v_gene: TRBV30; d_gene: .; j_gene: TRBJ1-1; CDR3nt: TGTGCCTGGAGTAGGGACAACACTGAAGCTTTCTTT; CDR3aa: CAWSRDNTEAFF
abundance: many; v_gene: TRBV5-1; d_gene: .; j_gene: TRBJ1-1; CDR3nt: TGCGCCAGCAGCTTGGCTGGGCAGGGAAGTGGAGCTTTCTTT; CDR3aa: CASSLAGQGSGAFF
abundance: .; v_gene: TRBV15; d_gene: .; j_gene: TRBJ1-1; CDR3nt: TGTGCCACCAGCCCAGGTGGGGGCACTGAAGCTTTCTTT; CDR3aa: CATSPGGGTEAFF
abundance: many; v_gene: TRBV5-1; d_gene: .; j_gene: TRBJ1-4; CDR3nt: TGCGCCAGCAGCTTACGGGGCTCTGATGAAAAACTGTTTTTT; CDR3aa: CASSLRGSDEKLFF
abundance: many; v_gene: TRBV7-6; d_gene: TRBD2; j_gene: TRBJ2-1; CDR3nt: TGTGCCAGCAGCTTATCTAGCGGGATTTACAATGAGCAGTTCTTC; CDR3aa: CASSLSSGIYNEQFF
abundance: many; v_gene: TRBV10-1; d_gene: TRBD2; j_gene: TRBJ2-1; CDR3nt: TGCGCCAGCAGCCGGGGACTAGCGGGGACCTACAATGAGCAGTTCTTC; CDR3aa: CASSRGLAGTYNEQFF
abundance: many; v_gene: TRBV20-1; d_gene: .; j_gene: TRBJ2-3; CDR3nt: TGCAGTGCCCCCGACGCGGGGAATACGCAGTATTTT; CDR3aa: CSAPDAGNTQYF
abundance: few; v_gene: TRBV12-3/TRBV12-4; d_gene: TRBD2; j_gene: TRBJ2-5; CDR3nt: TGTGCCAGCAGTTTAGGGGGACTAGCGGGGGGGGTCCAAGAGACCCAGTACTTC; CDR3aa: CASSLGGLAGGVQETQYF
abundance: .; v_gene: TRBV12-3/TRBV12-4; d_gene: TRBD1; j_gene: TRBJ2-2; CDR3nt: TGTGCCAGCACCCCCTCTGGACAGGGCGGCGGGGAGCTGTTTTTT; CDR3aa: CASTPSGQGGGELFF
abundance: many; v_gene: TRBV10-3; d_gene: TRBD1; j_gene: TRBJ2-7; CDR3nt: TGTGCCATCAGTGAGTCCTTAGGACAGGTCTACGAGCAGTACTTC; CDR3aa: CAISESLGQVYEQYF
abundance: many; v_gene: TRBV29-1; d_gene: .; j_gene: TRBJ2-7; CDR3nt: TGCAGCGTTGAAGGGACCGGGACACGGTTGGGTTACGAGCAGTACTTC; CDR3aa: CSVEGTGTRLGYEQYF
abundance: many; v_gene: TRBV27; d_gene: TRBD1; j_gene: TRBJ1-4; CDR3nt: TGTGCCAGCAGTTCGCCGGGACAGATTAATGAAAAACTGTTTTTT; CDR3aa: CASSSPGQINEKLFF
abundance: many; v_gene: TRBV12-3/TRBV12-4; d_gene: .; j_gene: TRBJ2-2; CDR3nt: TGTGCCACCATCGGCTTAGACAAGGGGGTTGCCGGGGAGCTGTTTTTT; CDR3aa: CATIGLDKGVAGELFF
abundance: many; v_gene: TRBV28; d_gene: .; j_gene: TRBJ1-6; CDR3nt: TGTGCCAGCAGTTTTAATTCACCCCTCCACTTT; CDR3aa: CASSFNSPLHF
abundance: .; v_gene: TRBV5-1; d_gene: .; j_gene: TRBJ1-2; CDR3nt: TGCGCCAGCAGCTTTGAAAGGCAGGGCGGTGGTTATGGCTACACCTTC; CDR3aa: CASSFERQGGGYGYTF
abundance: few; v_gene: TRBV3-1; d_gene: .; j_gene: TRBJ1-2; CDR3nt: TGTGCCAGCAGCCAAGGCCGGTCGGCCGGCAACTATGGCTACACCTTC; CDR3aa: CASSQGRSAGNYGYTF
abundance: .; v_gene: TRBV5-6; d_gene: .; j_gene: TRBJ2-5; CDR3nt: TGTGCCAGCAGTCCCGCGGTGGGGGCATGGGAGACCCAGTACTTC; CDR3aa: CASSPAVGAWETQYF
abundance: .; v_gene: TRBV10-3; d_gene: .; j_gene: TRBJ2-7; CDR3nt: TGTGCCATCCGAACGCCCTACGAGCAGTACTTC; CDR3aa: CAIRTPYEQYF
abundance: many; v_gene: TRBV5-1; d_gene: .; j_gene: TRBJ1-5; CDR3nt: TGCGCCAGCAGTGTCGGGTGGGATCAGCCCCAGCATTTT; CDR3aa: CASSVGWDQPQHF
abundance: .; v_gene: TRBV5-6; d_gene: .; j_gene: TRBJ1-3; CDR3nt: TGTGCCAGCAGCAAAAACACAGGGAGGCAGTCTGGAAACACCATATATTTT; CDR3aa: CASSKNTGRQSGNTIYF
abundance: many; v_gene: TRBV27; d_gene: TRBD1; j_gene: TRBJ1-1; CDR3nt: TGTGCCAGCAGGTCAGGGGGCCTGAACACTGAAGCTTTCTTT; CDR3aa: CASRSGGLNTEAFF
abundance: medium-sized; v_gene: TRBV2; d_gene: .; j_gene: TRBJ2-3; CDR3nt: TGTGCCTGCAGACTAGTTCTTGATACGCAGTATTTT; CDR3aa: CACRLVLDTQYF
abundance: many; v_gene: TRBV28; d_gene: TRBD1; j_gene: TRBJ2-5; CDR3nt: TGTGCCAGCAGTTTAGAAGGGGGCATGGAGACCCAGTACTTC; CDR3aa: CASSLEGGMETQYF
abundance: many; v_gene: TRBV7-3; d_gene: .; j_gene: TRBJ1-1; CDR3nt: TGTGCCAGCAGCTTACAAGGGGACGGGAGCACTGAAGCTTTCTTT; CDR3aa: CASSLQGDGSTEAFF
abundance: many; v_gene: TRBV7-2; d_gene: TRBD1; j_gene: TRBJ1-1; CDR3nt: TGTGCCAGCACCATGACCGGGACAGGGGTTCGGGGCACTGAAGCTTTCTTT; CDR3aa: CASTMTGTGVRGTEAFF
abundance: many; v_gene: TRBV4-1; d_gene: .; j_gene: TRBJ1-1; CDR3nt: TGCGCCAGCAGCCAAGAAGGGGCGCAGAACCTTGAGGCTTTCTTT; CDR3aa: CASSQEGAQNLEAFF
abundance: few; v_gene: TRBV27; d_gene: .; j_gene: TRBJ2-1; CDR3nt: TGTGCCAGCAGACTTATCAGGGGTCTCTACAATGAGCAGTTCTTC; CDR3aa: CASRLIRGLYNEQFF
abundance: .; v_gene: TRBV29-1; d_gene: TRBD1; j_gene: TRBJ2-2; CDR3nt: TGCAGCGTATACCAGGGGGCGTCCGGGGAGCTGTTTTTT; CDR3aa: CSVYQGASGELFF
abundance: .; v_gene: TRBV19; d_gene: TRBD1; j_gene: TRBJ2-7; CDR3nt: TGTGCCAGTATTCCTAACCCGCACGGGACAGGCCGCTACGAGCAGTACTTC; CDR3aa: CASIPNPHGTGRYEQYF
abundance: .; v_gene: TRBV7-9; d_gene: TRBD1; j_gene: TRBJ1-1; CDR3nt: TGTGCCAGCCGCTTATCCGGGACAGGGAACACTGAAGCTTTCTTT; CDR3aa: CASRLSGTGNTEAFF
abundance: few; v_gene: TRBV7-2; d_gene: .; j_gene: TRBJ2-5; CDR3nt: TGTGCCAGCAGCGACAACAGGGAGACCCAGTACTTC; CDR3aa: CASSDNRETQYF
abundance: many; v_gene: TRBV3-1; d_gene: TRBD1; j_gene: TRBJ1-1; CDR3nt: TGTGCCAGCAGCCGGGATGTAGGGACAGAAGTTTACACTGAAGCTTTCTTT; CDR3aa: CASSRDVGTEVYTEAFF
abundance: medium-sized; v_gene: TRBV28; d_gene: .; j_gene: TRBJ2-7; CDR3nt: TGTGCCAGCAGTTTAGTCGGTAGCTCCTACGAGCAGTACTTC; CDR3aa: CASSLVGSSYEQYF
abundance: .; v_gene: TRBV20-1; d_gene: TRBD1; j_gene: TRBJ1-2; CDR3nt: TGTCTTTGGGCAGGGGGCAGAGACTATGGCTACACCTTC; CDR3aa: CLWAGGRDYGYTF
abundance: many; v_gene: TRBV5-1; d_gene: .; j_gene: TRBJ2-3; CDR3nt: TGCGCCAGCAGCAGTGAGATCGGAGCCACAGATACGCAGTATTTT; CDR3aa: CASSSEIGATDTQYF
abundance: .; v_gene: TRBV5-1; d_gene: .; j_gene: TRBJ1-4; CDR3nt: TGCGCCAGCAGAGAGGGAGCAACTAATGAAAAACTGTTTTTT; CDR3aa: CASREGATNEKLFF
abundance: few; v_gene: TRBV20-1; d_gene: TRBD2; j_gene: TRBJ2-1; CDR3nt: TGCAGTGCTAGCGGGGGGGGAGGAGGGGGTGAGCAGTTCTTC; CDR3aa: CSASGGGGGGEQFF
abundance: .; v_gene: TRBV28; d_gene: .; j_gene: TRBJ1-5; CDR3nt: TGTGCCAGCCTTGCCCGCAGGGGCGATCAGCCCCAGCATTTT; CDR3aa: CASLARRGDQPQHF
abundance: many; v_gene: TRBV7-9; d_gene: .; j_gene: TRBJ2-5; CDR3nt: TGTGCCAGCAGCTTCGGGAACCAAGAGACCCAGTACTTC; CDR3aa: CASSFGNQETQYF
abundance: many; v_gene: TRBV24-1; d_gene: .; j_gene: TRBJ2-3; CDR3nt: TGTGCCACCAGTGATTTTAGGCCCGGCAGGGGGGTTGTAGATACGCAGTATTTT; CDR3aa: CATSDFRPGRGVVDTQYF
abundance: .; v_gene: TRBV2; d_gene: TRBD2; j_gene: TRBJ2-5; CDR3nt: TGTGCCAGCTCTAGCGGGGGGGCGATGGGAGAGACCCAGTACTTC; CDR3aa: CASSSGGAMGETQYF
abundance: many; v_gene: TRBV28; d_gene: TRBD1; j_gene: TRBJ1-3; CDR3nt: TGTGCCAGCAGTTCACAGGGGAAAGGTGGAAACACCATATATTTT; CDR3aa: CASSSQGKGGNTIYF